This TCR beta chain is from a study of molecular identifiers for immune sequencing clone quantification (dated by TCRdb to 2017 to 2018). Background for the entire study: For a replicate experiment, RNA from approximately 20,000 or 100,000 naive CD8 T cells was divided into five aliquots, and four of the five aliquots were sequenced. This methods study used CD8 T cells to benchmark TCR RNA copy counting and molecular-identifier clustering-based TCR repertoire sequencing (MIDCIRS). Overall results and qualifications from the work: Identical TCR molecules sharing a barcode could cause highly expanded clone sizes to be underestimated. When barcode sub-clustering was not used, chimeric consensus sequences inflated TCR diversity, with chimeras reaching as high as 47%. In CMV-specific effector cells, clones with more than 20 RNA copies contained over 98% of molecules, whereas in naive cells such clones contained under 1% of molecules. Spiked-in Jurkat TCR RNA equivalent to a single cell was reported to be detectable even among more than 900,000 naive CD8 T cells. Modeling gave 3 to 3.5 recovered TCR RNA copies per cell versus 9.5 to 10 by digital PCR, implying roughly 29% capture efficiency. Naive libraries contained spiked-in Jurkat TCR RNA (approximately nine copies' worth), which is not part of the donor repertoire.

Libraries of naive CD8 T cells were built from anywhere between about 19,000 and 1,100,000 sorted cells, with 10%, 30% or 50% of the purified RNA used. Naive CD8 T cells, defined as CD8+CD4-CCR7+CD45RA+, were FACS-sorted into RLT Plus buffer on a BD FACSAria II. Detection sensitivity was tested by spiking Jurkat RNA equal to 9 to 10 TCR copies' worth into samples containing roughly 19,000-1,100,000 naive CD8 T cells. Enrichment of CD8 T cells was done with RosetteSep CD8+ T Cell Enrichment Cocktail plus Ficoll-Paque, and ACK red cell lysis came afterward. Library method: PCR. The sequencer was an Illumina HiSeq 4000. Bulk TCR libraries were prepared as previously described, using TCR primers listed in Table S5. The Qiagen AllPrep DNA/RNA kit was used to purify total RNA. Before analysis, reads from multiple sequencing runs of one library were combined. Per the source publication's procedure: Reads were retained only if the reads had an exact TCR constant sequence, and the retained reads were trimmed to 150 nt and grouped according to their 12-nt molecular barcodes. Within each barcode group, reads were sub-clustered at a 15% Levenshtein threshold, and quality-weighted consensus sequences were built per RNA molecule. Non-functional sequences were removed, as were lower-count sequences one edit away from another. On the basis of fitting two negative binomial distributions, barcode sub-clusters with fewer than 20% of the maximum read count were discarded. Starting from the raw public reads, TCRdb applied fastp trimming at Q25, assembled clones with MiXCR and retained in-frame beta chains. Each record represents a unique CDR3 protein, reported with the most common genes and DNA among its rows. The V and J calls follow TCRdb's processing rather than the paper's. This sample comprises a few hundred thousand distinct CDR3 sequences, about 22% of them detected only once. The ten largest clonotypes hold approximately 0.84% of the sample.

V trim: 5 bases; J trim: 0 bases; unmatched bases: 9. Reading from cysteine to phenylalanine, the CDR3 counts 16 amino acids. CDR3 DNA only is kept here, 48 bases in frame from base 1. CDR1 and CDR2 (SGHVS, FNYEAQ) derive from the germline V gene. This clonotype was detected a few times. Its antigen target is currently unknown. No quality values exist for individual bases; no much larger clone is one base distant. The clonotype originates from a human donor in good health. Some libraries in this study had Jurkat cell RNA spiked in. Sequencing was performed on naive CD8+ T cells from blood, with Jurkat cell RNA spiked in. What the cell subset or site label conveys for this sample: FACS-sorted CD8+CD4-CCR7+CD45RA+ naive T cells. The rearranged segments are TRBV7-6 and TRBJ2-7, and TRBD2 aligns with 8 junction nucleotides. The CDR3 has the sequence CASSPTSGVSSYEQYF. The nucleotide sequence is TGTGCCAGCAGCCCTACTAGCGGAGTGAGCTCCTACGAGCAGTACTTC.